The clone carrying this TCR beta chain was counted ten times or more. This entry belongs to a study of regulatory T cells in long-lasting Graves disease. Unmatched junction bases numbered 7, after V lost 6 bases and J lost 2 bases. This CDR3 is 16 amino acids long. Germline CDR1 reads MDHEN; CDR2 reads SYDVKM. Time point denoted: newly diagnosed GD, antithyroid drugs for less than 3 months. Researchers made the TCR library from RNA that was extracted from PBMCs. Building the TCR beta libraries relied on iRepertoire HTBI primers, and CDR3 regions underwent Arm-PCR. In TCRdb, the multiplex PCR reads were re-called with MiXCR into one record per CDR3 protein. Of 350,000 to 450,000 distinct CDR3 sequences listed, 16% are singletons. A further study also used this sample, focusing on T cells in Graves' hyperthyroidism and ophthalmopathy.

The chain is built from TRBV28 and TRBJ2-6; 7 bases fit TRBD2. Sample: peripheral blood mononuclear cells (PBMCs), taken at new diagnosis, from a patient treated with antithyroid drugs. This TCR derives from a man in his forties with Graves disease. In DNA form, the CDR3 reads TGTGCCAGCAGGTCTCCGGGACTAACTGGGGCCAACGTCCTGACTTTC. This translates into CASRSPGLTGANVLTF.